This TCR beta chain is from a study of regulatory T cells in long-lasting Graves disease. Across the whole study: For a period under 3 months, newly diagnosed Graves' patients had taken antithyroid drugs.

The authors built TCR beta libraries using iRepertoire HTBI primers and Arm-PCR of CDR3 regions. One entry per CDR3 protein results from TCRdb running MiXCR on the multiplex PCR reads. The profile shows about 450,000 distinct CDR3 sequences, around 15% of them singletons. This clonotype appeared a few times. CDR1 is SEHNR and CDR2 is FQNEAQ in the germline V gene (reference sequence). The CDR3 runs to 13 residues. Trimming removed 5 bases from V and 7 bases from J, with 15 bases in between. Time point specified: newly diagnosed GD, antithyroid drugs for less than 3 months. RNA extracted from PBMCs served as the sequencing template. Roughly 8.3 milliliters of peripheral blood were taken and placed in EDTA tubes. Another study also made use of these data, one on T cells in Graves' hyperthyroidism and ophthalmopathy. That work adds: Among thyroid clonotypes expanded above 0.001, most also appeared in blood.

The sample here was peripheral blood mononuclear cells (PBMCs), taken at new diagnosis, from a patient treated with antithyroid drugs. This receptor was obtained from a woman aged 45 to 65 with Graves disease. The chain combines TRBV7-9 with TRBJ2-7; a possible D gene is TRBD1 (6 bases). The CDR3 sequence: CASSQTGSWEQYF. As DNA, the CDR3 is TGTGCCAGCAGCCAAACAGGGTCGTGGGAGCAGTACTTC.